This TCR beta chain was profiled in a study of T cells in tuberculosis. Study-wide background: CD1B tetramers identified T cells specific for mycobacterial lipid GMM.

The data were produced by immunoSEQ multiplex PCR, yet TCRdb's version contains in-frame clones alone and is incomplete. The table includes fewer than 55,000 clones, about 95% detected once. The germline CDR1 and CDR2 sequences are MGHRA and YSYEKL. Between the trimmed V and J ends, which lost 1 base and 5 bases, there was a span of 14 bases. The CDR3 sequence is 15 residues long. The sequence derives from a donor aged 10 to 29 with latent tuberculosis or without tuberculosis infection. The sample consisted of PBMCs. This sequence joins TRBV4-1 and TRBJ2-5; TRBD2 is a possible D gene (6 bases). CDR3 DNA: TGCGCCAGCAGCCAAGTAGGGGCAGGGAGGGAGACCCAGTACTTC. It translates to CASSQVGAGRETQYF.